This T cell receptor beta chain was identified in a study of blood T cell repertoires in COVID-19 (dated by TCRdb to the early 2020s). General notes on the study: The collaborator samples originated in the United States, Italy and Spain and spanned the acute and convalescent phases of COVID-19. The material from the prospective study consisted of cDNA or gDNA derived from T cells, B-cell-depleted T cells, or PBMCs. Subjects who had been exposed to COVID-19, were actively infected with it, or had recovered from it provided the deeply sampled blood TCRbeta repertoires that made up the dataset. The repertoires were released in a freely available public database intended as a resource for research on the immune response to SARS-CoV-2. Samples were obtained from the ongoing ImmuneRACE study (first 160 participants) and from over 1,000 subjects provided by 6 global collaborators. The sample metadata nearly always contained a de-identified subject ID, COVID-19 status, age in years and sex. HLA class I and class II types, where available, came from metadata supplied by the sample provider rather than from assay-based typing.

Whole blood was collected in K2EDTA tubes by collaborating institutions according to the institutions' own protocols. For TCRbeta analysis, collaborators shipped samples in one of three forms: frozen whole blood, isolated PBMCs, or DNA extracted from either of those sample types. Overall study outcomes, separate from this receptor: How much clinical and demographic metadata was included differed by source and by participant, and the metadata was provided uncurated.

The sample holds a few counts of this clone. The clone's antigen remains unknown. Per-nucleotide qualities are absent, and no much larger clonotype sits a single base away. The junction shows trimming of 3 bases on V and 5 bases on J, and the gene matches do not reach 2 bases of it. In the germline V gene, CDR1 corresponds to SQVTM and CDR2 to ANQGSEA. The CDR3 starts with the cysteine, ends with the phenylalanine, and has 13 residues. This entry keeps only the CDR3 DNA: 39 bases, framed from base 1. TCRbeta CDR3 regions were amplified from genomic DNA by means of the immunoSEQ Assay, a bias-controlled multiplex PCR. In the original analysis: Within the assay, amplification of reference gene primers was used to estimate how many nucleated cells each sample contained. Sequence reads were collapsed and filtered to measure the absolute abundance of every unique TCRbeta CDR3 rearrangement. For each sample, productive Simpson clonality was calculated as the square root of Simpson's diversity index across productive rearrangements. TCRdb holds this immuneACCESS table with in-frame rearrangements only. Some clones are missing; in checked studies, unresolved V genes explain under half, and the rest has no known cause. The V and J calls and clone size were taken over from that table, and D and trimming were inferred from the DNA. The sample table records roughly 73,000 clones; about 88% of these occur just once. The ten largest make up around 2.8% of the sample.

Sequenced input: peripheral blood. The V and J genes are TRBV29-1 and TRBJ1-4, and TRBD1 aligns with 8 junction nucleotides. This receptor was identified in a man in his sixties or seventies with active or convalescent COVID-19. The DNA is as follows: TGCAGCGTTGATCCAGGGGGCAATGAAAAACTGTTTTTT. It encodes CSVDPGGNEKLFF.